This T cell receptor beta chain was recorded in a study of T cell repertoires in ileal Crohn's disease. Overall study context: Patients had a median roughly 8-year disease duration, and less than 45% were active smokers. Operated complications were stricturing disease (roughly 60%) and penetrating disease (about 40%).

Only in-frame clones appear in the TCRdb table, and some are missing; sequencing was by immunoSEQ multiplex PCR. The sample records approximately 17,000 clones, just over 85% being singletons. The CDR3 consists of 16 residues. Germline V gives CDR1 LGHNA, CDR2 YNFKEQ. V lost 0 bases, J lost 12 bases, and 11 bases stayed unmatched. Only a few counts were recorded for this clone. No antigen is known for it. Study findings and constraints: Sorted CD8 T cells held more high-frequency clones than CD4. Clonality above 26.8% at surgery always came with endoscopic recurrence.

The chain joins TRBV4-2 to TRBJ2-7, with TRBD2 matching 13 bases. Sequenced: ileal tissue. The clonotype comes from an adult with Crohn's disease. The CDR3 protein is CASSQDPPGLAGRTYF. The CDR3 nucleotides are TGTGCCAGCAGCCAAGATCCACCGGGACTAGCGGGGCGGACGTACTTC.